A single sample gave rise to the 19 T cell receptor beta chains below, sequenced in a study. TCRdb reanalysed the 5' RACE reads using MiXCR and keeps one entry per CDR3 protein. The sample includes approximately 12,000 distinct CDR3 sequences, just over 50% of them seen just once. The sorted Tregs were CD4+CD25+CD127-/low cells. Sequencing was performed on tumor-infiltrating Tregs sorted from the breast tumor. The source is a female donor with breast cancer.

The DNA of the CDR3 is TGTGCCTGGACTCTAATCGGGGGCTGGAACACTGAAGCTTTCTTT. Translating it yields CAWTLIGGWNTEAFF. The rearrangement links TRBV30 to TRBJ1-1; perhaps TRBD1 as D (6 bases). There are 15 residues in the CDR3. V lost 4 bases to trimming and J lost 1 base, with 16 bases between them. CDR1 GTSNPN and CDR2 SVGIG come from the germline V gene (reference sequence).

CDR3 coding DNA: TGTGCCACCAGTGATTTCGAAGGACTCGAGCAGTACTTC. Protein: CATSDFEGLEQYF. This sequence joins TRBV24-1 and TRBJ2-7; D possibly corresponds to TRBD2 (5 bases). The germline V gene has CDR1 KGHDR and CDR2 SFDVKD. With 1 base removed from V and 6 bases from J, the gap between germline ends came to 9 bases. The CDR3 loop spans 13 amino acids.

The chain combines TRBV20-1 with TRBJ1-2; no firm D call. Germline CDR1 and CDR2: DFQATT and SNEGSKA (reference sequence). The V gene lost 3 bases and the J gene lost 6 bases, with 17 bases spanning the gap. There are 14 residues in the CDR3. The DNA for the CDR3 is TGCAGTGCTAGGGGGTTGGGTCAGATCGATGGCTACACCTTC. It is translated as CSARGLGQIDGYTF.

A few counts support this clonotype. The CDR3 DNA is TGCAGCGTTGCGGAGGAAGGCAATCAGCCCCAGCATTTT. As protein: CSVAEEGNQPQHF. V and J are TRBV29-1 and TRBJ1-5; D unclear. The V gene's germline CDR1 is SQVTM and CDR2 ANQGSEA. V was cut by 4 bases and J by 2 bases, with 9 bases left in between. The CDR3 sequence is 13 residues long.

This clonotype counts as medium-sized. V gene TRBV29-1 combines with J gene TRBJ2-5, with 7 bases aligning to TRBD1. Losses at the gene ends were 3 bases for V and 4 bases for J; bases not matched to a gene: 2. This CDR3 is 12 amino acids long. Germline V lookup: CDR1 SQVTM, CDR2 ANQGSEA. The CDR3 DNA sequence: TGCAGCGTTGAGACAGGGATAGAGACCCAGTACTTC. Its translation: CSVETGIETQYF.

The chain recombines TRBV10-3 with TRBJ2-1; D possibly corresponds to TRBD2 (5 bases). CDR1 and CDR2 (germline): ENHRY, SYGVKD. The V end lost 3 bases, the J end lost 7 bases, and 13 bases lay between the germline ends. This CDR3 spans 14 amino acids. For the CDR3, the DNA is TGTGCCATCAGTGAAATGACCGGAGGAAATGAGCAGTTCTTC. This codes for CAISEMTGGNEQFF.

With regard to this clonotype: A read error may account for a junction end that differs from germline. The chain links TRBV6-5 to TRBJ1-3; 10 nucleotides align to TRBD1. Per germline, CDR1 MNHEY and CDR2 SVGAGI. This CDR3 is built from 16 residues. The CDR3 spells CASSHIPGTGENTIHF. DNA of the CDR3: TGTGCCAGCAGCCACATACCCGGGACAGGGGAAAACACCATACATTTT.

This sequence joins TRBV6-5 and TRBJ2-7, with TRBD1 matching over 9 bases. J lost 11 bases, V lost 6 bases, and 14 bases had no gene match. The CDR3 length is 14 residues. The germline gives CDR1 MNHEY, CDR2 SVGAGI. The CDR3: CASRHYRGQDKEYV. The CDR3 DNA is TGTGCCAGCAGACACTACAGGGGGCAGGACAAAGAGTACGTC.

As DNA, the CDR3 is TGCAGTGTGGTAGGGAAAGAGACCCAGTACTTC. Encoded protein: CSVVGKETQYF. The V and J genes are TRBV20-1 and TRBJ2-5; D is ambiguous. Trimming removed 7 bases from V and 3 bases from J, with 9 bases in between. CDR1 is DFQATT and CDR2 is SNEGSKA in the germline V gene (reference sequence). The CDR3 contains 11 residues.

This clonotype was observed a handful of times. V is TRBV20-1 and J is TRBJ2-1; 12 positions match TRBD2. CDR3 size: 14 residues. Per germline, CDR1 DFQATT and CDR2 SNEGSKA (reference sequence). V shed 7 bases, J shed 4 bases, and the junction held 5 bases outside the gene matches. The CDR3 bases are TGCAGTGTTCGACTAGCGGGAGATTACAATGAGCAGTTCTTC. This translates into CSVRLAGDYNEQFF.

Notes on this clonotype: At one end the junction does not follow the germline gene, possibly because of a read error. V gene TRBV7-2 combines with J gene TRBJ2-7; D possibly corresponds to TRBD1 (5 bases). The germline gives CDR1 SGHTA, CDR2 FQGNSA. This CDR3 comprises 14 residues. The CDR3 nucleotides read TGTGCCAGCAGCGCCACAGGAGATTCCTACGAGCGGTACTTC. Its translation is CASSATGDSYERYF.

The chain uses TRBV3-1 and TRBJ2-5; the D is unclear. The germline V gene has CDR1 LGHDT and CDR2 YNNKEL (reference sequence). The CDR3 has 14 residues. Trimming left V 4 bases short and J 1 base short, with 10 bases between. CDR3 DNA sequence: TGTGCCAGCAGCCCCCGTACGTCCCAAGAGACCCAGTACTTC. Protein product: CASSPRTSQETQYF.

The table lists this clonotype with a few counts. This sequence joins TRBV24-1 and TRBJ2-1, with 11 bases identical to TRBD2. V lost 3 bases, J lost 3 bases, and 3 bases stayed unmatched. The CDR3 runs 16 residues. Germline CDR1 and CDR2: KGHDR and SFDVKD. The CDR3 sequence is CATSDPGLADYNEQFF. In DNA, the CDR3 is TGTGCCACCAGTGATCCGGGACTAGCGGACTACAATGAGCAGTTCTTC.

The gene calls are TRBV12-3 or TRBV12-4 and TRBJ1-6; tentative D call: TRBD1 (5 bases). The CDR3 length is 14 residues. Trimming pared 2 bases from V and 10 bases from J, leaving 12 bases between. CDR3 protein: CASSLTGGESPLHF. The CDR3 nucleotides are TGTGCCAGCAGTTTAACCGGGGGTGAGTCACCCCTCCACTTT.

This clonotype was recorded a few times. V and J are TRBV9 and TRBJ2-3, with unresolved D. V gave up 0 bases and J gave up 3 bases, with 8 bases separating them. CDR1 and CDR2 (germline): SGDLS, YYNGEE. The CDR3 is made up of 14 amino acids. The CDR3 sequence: CASSVGAGTDTQYF. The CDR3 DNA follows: TGTGCCAGCAGCGTAGGGGCTGGGACAGATACGCAGTATTTT.

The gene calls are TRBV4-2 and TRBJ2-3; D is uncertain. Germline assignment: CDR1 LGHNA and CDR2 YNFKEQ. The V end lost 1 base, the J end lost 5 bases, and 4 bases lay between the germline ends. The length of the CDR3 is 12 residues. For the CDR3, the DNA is TGTGCCAGCAGCCAAGGCTTAGATACGCAGTATTTT. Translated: CASSQGLDTQYF.

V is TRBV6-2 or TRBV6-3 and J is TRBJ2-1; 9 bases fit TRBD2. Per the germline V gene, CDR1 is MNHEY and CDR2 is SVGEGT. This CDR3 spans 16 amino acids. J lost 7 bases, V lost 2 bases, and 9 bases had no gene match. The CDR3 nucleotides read TGTGCCAGCAGTTACGGTAGCGGGAGCTGGCCTAATGAGCAGTTCTTC. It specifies CASSYGSGSWPNEQFF.

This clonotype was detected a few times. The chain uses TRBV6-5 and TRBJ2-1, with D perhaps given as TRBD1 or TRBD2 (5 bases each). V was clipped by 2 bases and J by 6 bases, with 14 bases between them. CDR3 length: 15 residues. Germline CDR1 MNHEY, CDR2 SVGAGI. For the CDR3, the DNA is TGTGCCAGCAGTTACACCGGGACGGCGACCAATGAGCAGTTCTTC. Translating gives CASSYTGTATNEQFF.

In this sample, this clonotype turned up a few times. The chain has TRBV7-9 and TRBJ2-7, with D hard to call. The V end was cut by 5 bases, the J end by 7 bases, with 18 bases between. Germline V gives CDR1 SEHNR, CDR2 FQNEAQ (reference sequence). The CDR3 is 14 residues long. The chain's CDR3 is CASSHRVSTGEQYF. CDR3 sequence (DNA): TGTGCCAGCAGCCACCGGGTTTCTACGGGTGAGCAGTACTTC.